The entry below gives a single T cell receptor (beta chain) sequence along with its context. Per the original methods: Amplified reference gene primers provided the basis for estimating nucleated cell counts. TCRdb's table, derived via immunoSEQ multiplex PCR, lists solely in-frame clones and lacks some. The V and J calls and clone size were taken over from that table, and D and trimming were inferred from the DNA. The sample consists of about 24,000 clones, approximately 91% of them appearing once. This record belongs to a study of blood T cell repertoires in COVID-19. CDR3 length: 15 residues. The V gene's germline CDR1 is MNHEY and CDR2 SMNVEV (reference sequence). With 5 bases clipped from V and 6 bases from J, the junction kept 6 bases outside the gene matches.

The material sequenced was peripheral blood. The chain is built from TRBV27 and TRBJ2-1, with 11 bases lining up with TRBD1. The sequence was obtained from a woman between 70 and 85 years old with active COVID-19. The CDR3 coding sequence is TGTGCCAGCAGTGCACCGGGACAGGGGGTCAATGAGCAGTTCTTC. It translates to CASSAPGQGVNEQFF.